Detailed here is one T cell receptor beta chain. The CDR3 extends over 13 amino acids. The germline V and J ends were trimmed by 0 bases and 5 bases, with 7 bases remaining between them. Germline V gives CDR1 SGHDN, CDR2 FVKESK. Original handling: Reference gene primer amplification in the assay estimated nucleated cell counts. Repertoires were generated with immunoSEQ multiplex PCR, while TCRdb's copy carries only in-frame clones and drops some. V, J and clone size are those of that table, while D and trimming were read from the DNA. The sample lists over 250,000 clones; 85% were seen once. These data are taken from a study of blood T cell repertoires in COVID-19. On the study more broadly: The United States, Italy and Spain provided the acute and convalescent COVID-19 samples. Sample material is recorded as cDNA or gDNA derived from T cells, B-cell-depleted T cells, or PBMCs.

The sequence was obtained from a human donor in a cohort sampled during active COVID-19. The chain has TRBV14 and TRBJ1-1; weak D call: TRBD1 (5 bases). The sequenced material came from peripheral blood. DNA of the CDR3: TGTGCCAGCAGCCAAGACAGGGAAACTGAAGCTTTCTTT. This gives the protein CASSQDRETEAFF.